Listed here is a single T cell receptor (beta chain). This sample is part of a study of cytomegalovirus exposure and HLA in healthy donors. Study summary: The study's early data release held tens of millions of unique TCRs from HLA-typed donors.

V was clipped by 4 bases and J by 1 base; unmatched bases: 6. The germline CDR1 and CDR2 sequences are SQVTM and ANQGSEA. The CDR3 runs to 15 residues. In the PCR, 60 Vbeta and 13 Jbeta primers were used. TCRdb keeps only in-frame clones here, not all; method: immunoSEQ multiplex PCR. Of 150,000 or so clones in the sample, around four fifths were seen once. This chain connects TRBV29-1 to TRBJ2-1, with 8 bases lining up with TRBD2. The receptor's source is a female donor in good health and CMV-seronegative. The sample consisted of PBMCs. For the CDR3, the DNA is TGCAGCGTTGGTGATAGCGGGATTTCCTACAATGAGCAGTTCTTC. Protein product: CSVGDSGISYNEQFF.